These T cell receptor beta chains were read from a single sample in a study of shared T cell receptors in the human thymus. Profiled with immunoSEQ multiplex PCR; TCRdb holds only in-frame clones, not every one. Here the sample spans about 660,000 clones, roughly 90% being singletons. A further study also used this sample, focusing on human thymus T cells.

Sequenced material: thymocytes. The receptors were sampled from a boy less than two years old with a congenital heart defect. The CDR3 runs from the conserved cysteine through the conserved F or W. A D gene is named only where the DNA matches it firmly. Clone size appears in some rows only: once, few, many, or a class for an expanded clone.

j_call d_call v_call cdr3_length clone_size cdr3_nt cdr3_aa
TRBJ2-2 NA TRBV30 13 NA TGTGCCTGGAGAAACTGGTCTCCCGGGGAGCTGTTTTTT CAWRNWSPGELFF
TRBJ2-5 TRBD2 TRBV29-1 17 NA TGCAGCGTTGAAGATATTCGGACTAGCGGGAGCGCAAAGACCCAGTACTTC CSVEDIRTSGSAKTQYF
TRBJ2-1 TRBD2 TRBV7-2 17 NA TGTGCCAGCAGCTTACTTCCCAGGGAGGGTTCCTACAATGAGCAGTTCTTC CASSLLPREGSYNEQFF
TRBJ2-1 NA TRBV20-1 11 NA TGCAGTGCTAGTTTGAGCAATGAGCAGTTCTTC CSASLSNEQFF
TRBJ2-5 NA TRBV21-1 18 NA TGTGCCAGCAGCAAAGCGCTTGCTAGCGGACTAACCCAAGAGACCCAGTACTTC CASSKALASGLTQETQYF
TRBJ2-1 NA TRBV7-9 16 NA TGTGCCAGCAGCAGCCGGGTATCGGTGGCCTACAATGAGCAGTTCTTC CASSSRVSVAYNEQFF
TRBJ2-5 TRBD2 TRBV4-3 16 NA TGCGCCAGCAGCCAAGAGAGATCGGGAGGGAGGGAGACCCAGTACTTC CASSQERSGGRETQYF
TRBJ1-4 NA TRBV18 14 few TGTGCCAGCTCCACCGAGGGCGGATCTGAAAAACTGTTTTTT CASSTEGGSEKLFF
TRBJ1-2 NA TRBV15 19 NA TGTGCCACCAGCAGAGAGCACCAGGGGCCGACTATTGCTAACTATGGCTACACCTTC CATSREHQGPTIANYGYTF
TRBJ1-2 NA TRBV6-1 14 NA TGTGCCAGCATTCTAAATTACAGGGTACGCGGCTACACCTTC CASILNYRVRGYTF
TRBJ2-3 TRBD2 TRBV6-1 18 NA TGTGCCAGCAGTGAAGGGAGCCGCGGGAGAATTCACACAGATACGCAGTATTTT CASSEGSRGRIHTDTQYF
TRBJ2-2 NA TRBV4-2 16 NA TGTGCCAGCAGACAAAGGGGGCTAGCGTGGACCGGGGAGCTGTTTTTT CASRQRGLAWTGELFF
TRBJ2-3 NA TRBV4-3 15 NA TGCGCCAGCAGCCAACGGTACCGTAGCACAGATACGCAGTATTTT CASSQRYRSTDTQYF
TRBJ1-1 NA TRBV28 12 once TGTGCCAGCAGCCTAATGGAGACTGAAGCTTTCTTT CASSLMETEAFF
TRBJ1-5 TRBD1 TRBV28 14 NA TGTGCCAGCAGTTTCCGGGACAGCCATCAGCCCCAGCATTTT CASSFRDSHQPQHF
TRBJ2-1 NA TRBV27 15 NA TGTGCCAGCGTACGCCAAGGGAGTTACTACAATGAGCAGTTCTTC CASVRQGSYYNEQFF
TRBJ2-4 NA TRBV4-2 14 NA TGTGCCAGCAGCCACGGTGGTGGCAAAAACATTCAGTACTTC CASSHGGGKNIQYF
TRBJ2-3 NA TRBV9 14 NA TGTGCCAGCAGCGTAGTCGGCGGGACAGATACGCAGTATTTT CASSVVGGTDTQYF
TRBJ1-4 TRBD1 TRBV10-3 13 NA TGTGCCACCACGACAGGGGAGGGAGAAAAACTGTTTTTT CATTTGEGEKLFF
TRBJ2-7 TRBD2 TRBV4-1 17 NA TGCGCCAGCAGCGATACCGGGACTAGCGGGACCTCCTACGAGCAGTACTTC CASSDTGTSGTSYEQYF
TRBJ2-3 TRBD1 TRBV27 17 NA TGTGCCAGCAGTTTAAAGGGGGCGGTAGCCGACCCCGATACGCAGTATTTT CASSLKGAVADPDTQYF
TRBJ1-2 TRBD1 TRBV4-2 14 NA TGTGCCAGCAGCCAGCGGGACAGGGAATATGGCTACACCTTC CASSQRDREYGYTF
TRBJ2-1 TRBD1 TRBV7-2 17 NA TGTGCCAGCAGCCCCGGGACAGGGGTTTATACCTACAATGAGCAGTTCTTC CASSPGTGVYTYNEQFF
TRBJ1-4 NA TRBV27 15 NA TGTGCCAGCATTCGGAGGAGAGCGGGCGGGGGAAAACTGTTTTTT CASIRRRAGGGKLFF
TRBJ2-2 TRBD1 TRBV2 15 NA TGTGCCAGCAGAGCTAGGACAGGATCAACCGGGGAGCTGTTTTTT CASRARTGSTGELFF
TRBJ2-1 TRBD1 TRBV13 17 NA TGTGCCAGCAGCCCGACTCGGACAGGGAGCTCCTACAATGAGCAGTTCTTC CASSPTRTGSSYNEQFF
TRBJ2-2 TRBD1 TRBV12-5 13 NA TGTGCTAGGGACAGGGGGTCATTGGGGGAGCTGTTTTTT CARDRGSLGELFF
TRBJ2-7 TRBD1 TRBV27 15 NA TGTGCCAGCAGCCGCCGGGACAGGGGGGCCTACGAGCAGTACTTC CASSRRDRGAYEQYF
TRBJ2-5 NA TRBV7-2 15 NA TGTGCCAGCAGCCCCCCCGGCGGAGCGGGAGAGACCCAGTACTTC CASSPPGGAGETQYF
TRBJ2-3 TRBD2 TRBV4-2 15 once TGTGCCAGCAGCCAAGAACCTAGCGGGGCAGATACGCAGTATTTT CASSQEPSGADTQYF
TRBJ2-4 TRBD2 TRBV18 15 NA TGTGCCAGCTCACCAGGGACTAGCGGGACCGACCTTCAGTACTTC CASSPGTSGTDLQYF
TRBJ1-2 TRBD1 TRBV5-4 16 NA TGTGCCAGCAACAATCTGACAGGGCTTCGTAACTATGGCTACACCTTC CASNNLTGLRNYGYTF
TRBJ2-7 NA TRBV6-5 15 NA TGTGCCAGCAATGCGCGGGGGACAGGAACCCATCAGCAGTACTTC CASNARGTGTHQQYF
TRBJ1-5 NA TRBV10-3 12 NA TGTGCCATCAGTAACAACAATCAGCCCCAGCATTTT CAISNNNQPQHF
TRBJ2-4 NA TRBV9 14 NA TGTGCCAGCATGGGCCGACCAGCCAAAAACATTCAGTACTTC CASMGRPAKNIQYF
TRBJ2-7 TRBD2 TRBV10-3 13 NA TGTGCCACCAAACAGCGGGAGTTCTGCGAGCAGTACTTC CATKQREFCEQYF
TRBJ2-2 TRBD2 TRBV7-9 16 NA TGTGCCAGCAGTAAAAGAGGGACTAGAGACACCGGGGAGCTGTTTTTT CASSKRGTRDTGELFF
TRBJ2-7 TRBD1 TRBV27 14 NA TGTGCCAGCAGTTCCCCGACAGGGATCTACGAGCAGTACTTC CASSSPTGIYEQYF
TRBJ2-7 TRBD1 TRBV2 13 few TGTGCCAGCAGGCGGACAGGGCACTACGAGCAGTACTTC CASRRTGHYEQYF
TRBJ2-3 NA TRBV5-1 20 NA TGCGCCAGCAGCCCGGAGGTCGGAGTAGCGGAAAAAACTAGCACAGATACGCAGTATTTT CASSPEVGVAEKTSTDTQYF
TRBJ2-4 TRBD1 TRBV6-8 14 NA TGTGCCAGCAGTCCCGACAGGGCAGGGAACATTCAGTACTTC CASSPDRAGNIQYF
TRBJ1-1 NA TRBV7-8 16 NA TGTGCCAGCAGCTTAGCGCGGGGGGGGCCAGGAGCTGAAGCTTTCTTT CASSLARGGPGAEAFF
TRBJ2-7 NA TRBV6-1 13 once TGTGCCAGCATCCAGACTAGGAGTTACGAGCAGTACTTC CASIQTRSYEQYF
TRBJ1-1 NA TRBV13 14 NA TGTGCCAGCAGCCCCCCGCGGAGGAACACTGAAGCTTTCTTT CASSPPRRNTEAFF
TRBJ2-3 TRBD1 TRBV25-1 15 few TGTGCCAGCAGTGAAGGTCAGGGGGCGGAAGATACGCAGTATTTT CASSEGQGAEDTQYF
TRBJ2-1 TRBD2 TRBV6-4 16 NA TGTGCCAGCAGTGACTTCCTGACTAGCGGGAGCGATGAGCAGTTCTTC CASSDFLTSGSDEQFF
TRBJ2-5 TRBD1 TRBV5-4 16 NA TGTGCCAGCAGCCCTACCCCGGGACAGGGACTCGGGGCCCAGTACTTC CASSPTPGQGLGAQYF
TRBJ1-5 NA TRBV27 17 NA TGTGCCAGCAGGGCCCACAGGGATCCTCATAGCAATCAGCCCCAGCATTTT CASRAHRDPHSNQPQHF
TRBJ2-7 NA TRBV19 16 NA TGTGCCAGTAGTGCCCCTTCAACCGTGAGCTCCTACGAGCAGTACTTC CASSAPSTVSSYEQYF
TRBJ2-5 NA TRBV12-5 16 NA TGTGCTAGTGGTTTGGTACCAGGCAGCCTCCAAGAGACCCAGTACTTC CASGLVPGSLQETQYF
TRBJ2-3 TRBD2 TRBV11-2 17 NA TGTGCCAGCAGCTCCACGATACGCGGGACTAGCATAAATACGCAGTATTTT CASSSTIRGTSINTQYF
TRBJ2-7 TRBD1 TRBV11-3 16 NA TGTGCCAGCAGCTTAGAGACAGGGAGAATTAGCGACGAGCAGTACTTC CASSLETGRISDEQYF
TRBJ2-7 TRBD1 TRBV5-1 15 NA TGCGCCAGCAGCTACGCGACAGGGGAGATCCACGAGCAGTACTTC CASSYATGEIHEQYF
TRBJ2-3 NA TRBV7-9 16 NA TGTGCCAGCAGCTTTGAAGGGGGTTTCCTCACAGATACGCAGTATTTT CASSFEGGFLTDTQYF
TRBJ2-2 TRBD2 TRBV7-8 17 NA TGTGCCAGCTCACAGGAAAAACTAGCGGAGATCACCGGGGAGCTGTTTTTT CASSQEKLAEITGELFF